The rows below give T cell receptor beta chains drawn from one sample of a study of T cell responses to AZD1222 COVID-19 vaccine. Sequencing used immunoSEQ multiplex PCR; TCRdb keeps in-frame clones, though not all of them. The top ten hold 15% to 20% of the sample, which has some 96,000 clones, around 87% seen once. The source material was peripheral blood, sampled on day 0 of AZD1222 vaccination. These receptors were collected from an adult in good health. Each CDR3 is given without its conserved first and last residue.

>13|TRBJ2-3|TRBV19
ASSFQLAGVRTQY
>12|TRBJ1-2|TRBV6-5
ASSPGTGGLGYT
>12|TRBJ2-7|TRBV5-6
ASSLGGAFYEQY
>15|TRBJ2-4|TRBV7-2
ASSWSGAELAKNIQY
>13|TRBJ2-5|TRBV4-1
ASSQDTGTRETQY
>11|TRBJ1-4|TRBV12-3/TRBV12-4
ASSFEGNEKLF
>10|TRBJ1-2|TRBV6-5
ASTRTGQGYT
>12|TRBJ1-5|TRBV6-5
ASSPSDSNQPQH
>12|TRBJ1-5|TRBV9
ASSPGTGFSNQH
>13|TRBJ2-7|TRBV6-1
ASSEKTIFTYEQY
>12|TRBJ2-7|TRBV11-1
ASSLRDRDYEQY
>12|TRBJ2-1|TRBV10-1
ASSESQVMSEQF
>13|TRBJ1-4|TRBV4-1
ASSLPRGAREKLF
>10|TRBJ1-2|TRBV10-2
ASSGSLDGYT
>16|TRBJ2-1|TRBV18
ASSPMMTSGSSYNEQF
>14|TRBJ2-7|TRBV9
ASSAERAESSYEQY
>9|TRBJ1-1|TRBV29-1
SVGGQGEAF
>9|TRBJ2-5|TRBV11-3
ASSSQETQY
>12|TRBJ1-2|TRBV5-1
ASSLGQGEGGYT
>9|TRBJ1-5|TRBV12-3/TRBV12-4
ASSFGGPQH
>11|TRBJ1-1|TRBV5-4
ASSLEGVHEAF
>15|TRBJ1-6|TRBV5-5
ASSAGTGGERGSPLH
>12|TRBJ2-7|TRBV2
ASSEAQRMDEQY
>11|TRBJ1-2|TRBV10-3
AMTGATSAGYT
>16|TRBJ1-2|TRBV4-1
ASSHQGGRGRGIYGYT
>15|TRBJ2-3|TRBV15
ATSRLASSLGTDTQY
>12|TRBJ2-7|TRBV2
ASTRTGGIHEQY
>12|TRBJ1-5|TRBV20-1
SASRQGFNQPQH
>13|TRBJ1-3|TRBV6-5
ASSYAGDSGNTIY
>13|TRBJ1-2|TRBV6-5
ASSLTGVGNYGYT
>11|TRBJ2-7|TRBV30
AWSSQVSYEQY
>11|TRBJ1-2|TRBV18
ASSPAGVYGYT
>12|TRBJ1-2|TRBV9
ASSVATGVYGYT
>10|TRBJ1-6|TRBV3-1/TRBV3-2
ASSQGGSPLH
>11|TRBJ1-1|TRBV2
ASREVDRTEAF
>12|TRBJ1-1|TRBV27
ASSLEGMNTEAF
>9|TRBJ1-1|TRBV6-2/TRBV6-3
ASSYRVEAF
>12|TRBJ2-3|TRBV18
ASSPDRFVDTQY
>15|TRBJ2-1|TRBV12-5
ASARGVGGARLNEQF
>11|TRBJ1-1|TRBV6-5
ASSWGLGQEAF
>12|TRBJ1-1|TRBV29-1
SVELQGRNTEAF
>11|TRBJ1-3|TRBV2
ASSEAGRDTIY
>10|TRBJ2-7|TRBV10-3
AIRRGGDEQY
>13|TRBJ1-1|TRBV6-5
ASSYGGARNTEAF
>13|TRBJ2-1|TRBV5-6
ASSSSRVPYNEQF
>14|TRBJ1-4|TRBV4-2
ASSPSGQRHNEKLF
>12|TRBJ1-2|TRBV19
ASTSDSDIYGYT
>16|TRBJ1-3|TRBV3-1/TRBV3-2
ASSQGVEAYISGNTIY